This T cell receptor beta chain was observed in a study of blood T cell repertoires in COVID-19. Study-level information: Samples of COVID-19 (acute and convalescent) were obtained from the United States, Italy and Spain. The cDNA or gDNA used as material had been derived from T cells, B-cell-depleted T cells, or PBMCs.

CDR3 length: 11 residues. Looked up from germline, CDR1 is DFQATT and CDR2 is SNEGSKA (reference sequence). About this clone: The junction shows a germline mismatch at one end, possibly a read error.

In the source study's methods: Researchers report that nucleated cell counts were estimated from reference gene primer amplification. Some clones are missing from TCRdb's copy, which holds only in-frame ones; the method was immunoSEQ multiplex PCR. V, J and clone size are those of that table, while D and trimming were read from the DNA. Here the sample spans more than 150,000 clones, around nine tenths being singletons. This chain joins TRBV20-1 and TRBJ1-2, with a tentative D call TRBD1 (6 bases). The source is a man between 45 and 60 years old with acute or convalescent COVID-19. Sequencing was done on a sample of peripheral blood. The CDR3: CSAMQEGVYYF. The CDR3, as DNA: TGCAGTGCTATGCAAGAGGGGGTCTATTACTTC.